The next 30 T cell receptor beta chains were all read from a single sample in a study of blood T cells in healthy people across ages. Next came a second PCR, run for roughly 7 to 12 cycles, which used a sample-barcoded 5' primer along with a J-beta primer mix. TCRdb re-derived calls from the 5' RACE reads in MiXCR, one entry per CDR3 protein. The table records 1.5 million to 2 million distinct CDR3 sequences, about 49% of them present only once. Sequencing was performed on blood. The origin of the receptors is a woman aged 40 to 55 in good health.

The gene calls are TRBV4-3 and TRBJ2-1, with D unresolved. Germline CDR1 LGHNA, CDR2 YSLEER. This CDR3 is built from 15 residues. V was shortened by 0 bases and J by 4 bases, with 10 bases between the two germline ends. The CDR3: CASSQEKLSYNEQFF. Here the CDR3 DNA reads TGCGCCAGCAGCCAAGAGAAGCTTTCATACAATGAGCAGTTCTTC.

The V gene is TRBV7-9, the J gene TRBJ2-1, with 8 bases that match TRBD2. With V trimmed by 0 bases and J by 4 bases, 8 bases remained unmatched. CDR3 length: 17 residues. Germline-derived CDR1 and CDR2 are SEHNR and FQNEAQ (reference sequence). CDR3 nucleotide sequence: TGTGCCAGCAGCTTAGCGATCACGGGGGGGTTTTACAATGAGCAGTTCTTC. Translating it yields CASSLAITGGFYNEQFF. Variable domain in full (rest from reference TRBV7-9 and TRBJ2-1): DTGVSQNPRHKITKRGQNVTFRCDPISEHNRLYWYRQTLGQGPEFLTYFQNEAQLEKSRLLSDRFSAERPKGSFSTLEIQRTEQGDSAMYLCASSLAITGGFYNEQFFGPGTRLTVL.

This clonotype was picked up a small number of times. The V gene is TRBV7-2, the J gene TRBJ2-3, with 7 bases matching TRBD1. Trimming removed 5 bases from V and 8 bases from J; junction bases left unmatched: 13. The CDR3 is 15 amino acids. Germline CDR1 reads SGHTA; CDR2 reads FQGNSA. This CDR3 is CASSRDRAALGTQYF. The CDR3 DNA sequence: TGTGCCAGCAGCCGCGACAGGGCAGCCCTCGGTACGCAGTATTTT.

The genes are TRBV2 and TRBJ2-7; maybe TRBD1 (6 bases). Germline V gene data show CDR1 as SNHLY and CDR2 as FYNNEI. V shed 4 bases and J shed 2 bases, with 12 bases lying between them. The CDR3 runs to 14 residues. The CDR3 DNA reads TGTGCCAGCAGTGTTTCAGGACAGCCCTACGAGCAGTACTTC. Translating gives CASSVSGQPYEQYF.

This clonotype occurred once. Given a much more abundant clone one base away, this may be a read error. The chain couples TRBV29-1 to TRBJ2-5; 9 bases are shared with TRBD2. The tail of the sequence fits TRBJ2-7 better, so the J call may be wrong. CDR1 and CDR2 (germline): SQVTM, ANQGSEA. This CDR3 region has 14 residues. CDR3 protein: CSVNSGGGSDEQYF. CDR3 nucleotides: TGCAGCGTTAATAGCGGGGGAGGCAGTGACGAGCAGTACTTC.

The chain carries TRBV7-7 and TRBJ2-1, with D possibly being TRBD1 (6 bases). The germline CDR1 and CDR2 sequences are SSHAT and FNYEAQ (reference sequence). The CDR3 covers 17 residues. Here the CDR3 DNA reads TGTGCTAGTAGCTTAGTCAGCGCCGGGACAAGGGGCTCGGAGCAGTTCTTC. Translating it yields CASSLVSAGTRGSEQFF.

This clonotype was detected ten times or more. V usage is TRBV29-1 and J usage is TRBJ2-3; 14 nucleotides align to TRBD2. This CDR3 spans 15 amino acids. J lost 5 bases, V lost 7 bases, and 8 bases had no gene match. Germline V lookup: CDR1 SQVTM, CDR2 ANQGSEA. CDR3 DNA: TGCAGCGCCACACCGACTAGCGGGGGGGGAGATACGCAGTATTTT. Residues: CSATPTSGGGDTQYF.

The chain has TRBV29-1 and TRBJ2-5; D assignment may be TRBD1 or TRBD2 (7 bases each). Germline V gene data show CDR1 as SQVTM and CDR2 as ANQGSEA. V lost 7 bases and J 11 bases, leaving 23 bases between the germline ends. CDR3 length equals 13 residues. Here the CDR3 DNA reads TGCAGCGCGGGCAGGGGGGGGCAATGGGAGCAGTACTTC. The encoded protein is CSAGRGGQWEQYF.

This rearrangement joins TRBV6-6 to TRBJ2-1; no clear D gene. The CDR3 loop spans 11 amino acids. In germline, CDR1 is MNHNY, CDR2 SVGAGI (reference sequence). Trimming removed 5 bases from V and 12 bases from J, with 11 bases in between. The CDR3 spells CASSTDRWQFF. The CDR3 DNA reads TGTGCCAGCAGTACGGATCGCTGGCAGTTCTTC.

Note on this clonotype: A junction boundary mismatches the germline segment, possibly from a read error. The chain is built from TRBV7-2 and TRBJ2-4; no definite D call. The J call may not be correct, given that the DNA end is closer to TRBJ2-5. Germline CDR1 SGHTA, CDR2 FQGNSA. CDR3 length: 14 residues. CDR3 sequence: CASSLDWGKETQYF. The DNA for the CDR3 is TGTGCTAGCAGCTTAGATTGGGGAAAAGAGACCCAGTACTTC.

This clonotype occurred a few times. This chain links TRBV12-3 or TRBV12-4 with TRBJ2-7; the D gene is possibly TRBD1 (6 bases). This CDR3 spans 13 amino acids. V gave up 7 bases and J gave up 6 bases, with 16 bases separating them. The CDR3, as DNA: TGTGCCAGCAAGCCAAGGGGGTCGAGCGAGCAGTACTTC. Protein product: CASKPRGSSEQYF.

V gene TRBV6-6 combines with J gene TRBJ2-5; the D call may be TRBD1 or TRBD2 (5 bases each). V was trimmed by 4 bases and J by 11 bases, leaving 26 bases between them. The length of the CDR3 is 16 residues. Per germline, CDR1 MNHNY and CDR2 SVGAGI (reference sequence). The CDR3 spells CASSSPRGDRLNEQYF. The CDR3 DNA sequence: TGTGCCAGCAGTTCCCCTCGGGGCGATAGACTCAATGAGCAGTACTTC.

The rearrangement joins TRBV6-2 or TRBV6-3 to TRBJ2-1; 7 bases fit TRBD1. J lost 10 bases, V lost 4 bases, and 7 bases had no gene match. This CDR3 contains 13 residues. The germline gives CDR1 MNHEY, CDR2 SVGEGT. In nucleotides, the CDR3 is TGTGCCAGCAGTTCTCAAGGGGGCTGGGAGCAGTTCTTC. This encodes CASSSQGGWEQFF.

This rearrangement joins TRBV3-1 to TRBJ1-4; D is uncertain. Germline-derived CDR1 and CDR2 are LGHDT and YNNKEL (reference sequence). V gave up 4 bases and J gave up 4 bases, with 22 bases separating them. The length of the CDR3 is 18 residues. CDR3 nucleotide sequence: TGTGCCAGCAGCCGACCCTCTTGGGTAACCGGAGTTAATGAAAAACTGTTTTTT. Translation gives CASSRPSWVTGVNEKLFF.

This clonotype was seen just once. J is TRBJ2-5 and V is TRBV6-1, with D perhaps given as TRBD1 or TRBD2 (6 bases each). The CDR3 contains 15 residues. Germline-derived CDR1 and CDR2 are MNHNS and SASEGT. The V end lost 8 bases, the J end lost 5 bases, and 21 bases lay between the germline ends. The CDR3 nucleotides are TGTGCCAGCGAATTAGTTCCGGGGGCGCTGGAGACCCAGTACTTC. Translation gives CASELVPGALETQYF.

The CDR3 protein is CSAPVSGPNTGELFF. CDR3 sequence (DNA): TGCAGTGCACCCGTCTCGGGCCCGAACACCGGGGAGCTGTTTTTT. This chain uses TRBV20-1 with TRBJ2-2; D call uncertain. The CDR3 length is 15 residues. Germline V gives CDR1 DFQATT, CDR2 SNEGSKA (reference sequence). Trimming pared 6 bases from V and 0 bases from J, leaving 14 bases between.

This chain connects TRBV25-1 to TRBJ2-3; 8 bases are a match to TRBD1. The CDR3 has 16 residues. CDR1 is MGHDK and CDR2 is SYGVNS in the germline V gene. V was pared by 0 bases and J by 3 bases, with 5 bases of the junction left unmatched. The CDR3 nucleotides read TGTGCCAGCAGTGAATACCAGGGGGCCATAACAGATACGCAGTATTTT. Translating gives CASSEYQGAITDTQYF.

This clonotype was observed a few times. The V gene is TRBV7-3, the J gene TRBJ1-2; possibly TRBD1 for D (6 bases). The CDR3 is made up of 15 amino acids. Trimming removed 1 base at V and 2 bases at J, with 11 bases between. Germline V gene lookup returns CDR1 SGHTA and CDR2 FQGTGA. Here the CDR3 reads CASSLMSTGNYGYTF. The CDR3 nucleotides are TGTGCCAGCAGCTTAATGTCCACAGGGAACTATGGCTACACCTTC.

The gene calls are TRBV11-3 and TRBJ2-7; maybe TRBD1 (5 bases). Trimming cost V 6 bases and J 2 bases, with 26 bases left between them. The germline gives CDR1 SGHNT, CDR2 YENEEA. CDR3 length: 18 residues. The CDR3 nucleotides are TGTGCCAGCAGTCAGGTGGGGTTGACAGTGGAACTCCCCTACGAGCAGTACTTC. It yields the protein CASSQVGLTVELPYEQYF.

The chain couples TRBV27 to TRBJ1-5; no clear D. V dropped 2 bases and J dropped 0 bases, with 8 bases sitting between them. CDR3 length: 15 amino acids. Germline V gene lookup returns CDR1 MNHEY and CDR2 SMNVEV (reference sequence). The CDR3 region is CASSLTLGSNQPQHF. As DNA, the CDR3 is TGTGCCAGCAGTTTAACTTTGGGTAGCAATCAGCCCCAGCATTTT.

On this clonotype itself: A junction end diverges from the germline sequence, so it may reflect a read error. This rearrangement joins TRBV27 to TRBJ2-3; TRBD2 matches at 9 bases. Germline-derived CDR1 and CDR2 are MNHEY and SMNVEV (reference sequence). There are 19 residues in the CDR3. CDR3 in amino acids: CVSSLWGGGVSPSTDTQYF. As DNA, the CDR3 is TGTGTCAGCAGTTTATGGGGCGGGGGGGTCTCACCTAGCACAGATACGCAGTATTTT.

This chain connects TRBV7-2 to TRBJ2-4, with unresolved D. The CDR3 loop spans 15 amino acids. Germline lookup yields CDR1 SGHTA and CDR2 FQGNSA. Trimming took off 3 bases at V and 0 bases at J, with 9 bases between the two ends. The CDR3 sequence is CASSLNVLAKNIQYF. In DNA form, the CDR3 reads TGTGCCAGCAGCTTGAATGTTTTAGCCAAAAACATTCAGTACTTC.

The chain employs TRBV11-2 and TRBJ1-1, with TRBD1 as a possible D gene (6 bases). This CDR3 spans 16 amino acids. V gave up 1 base and J gave up 5 bases, with 17 bases separating them. CDR1 SGHAT and CDR2 FQNNGV come from the germline V gene. In DNA, the CDR3 is TGTGCCAGCAGCTTAGGCCTCCACGGGGGGCGAACTGAAGCTTTCTTT. Protein sequence: CASSLGLHGGRTEAFF.

This sequence joins TRBV24-1 and TRBJ1-5; TRBD1 matches at 8 bases. Germline loops: CDR1 KGHDR, CDR2 SFDVKD. The CDR3 sequence is 18 residues long. The ends lost 9 bases at V and 0 bases at J; junction bases unmatched: 15. As DNA, the CDR3 is TGTGCCACCGGAGGCGGCAACAGGGGGGTTTATAGCAATCAGCCCCAGCATTTT. It codes for CATGGGNRGVYSNQPQHF.

The chain carries TRBV18 and TRBJ2-5, with TRBD1 matching 8 bases. Germline CDR1 reads KGHSH; CDR2 reads LQKENI. This CDR3 region has 15 residues. V gave up 2 bases and J gave up 4 bases; unmatched junction bases: 6. The CDR3 region is CASSPTRGQGETQYF. The CDR3 DNA is TGTGCCAGCTCACCAACCAGGGGGCAGGGAGAGACCCAGTACTTC.

This clonotype was picked up a small number of times. The V gene is TRBV4-1, the J gene TRBJ2-5; D not resolved. The CDR3 runs to 14 residues. Germline lookup yields CDR1 MGHRA and CDR2 YSYEKL. V was trimmed by 3 bases and J by 2 bases, leaving 10 bases between them. In DNA, the CDR3 is TGCGCCAGCAGCCAGATTCCCCTGCAAGAGACCCAGTACTTC. This codes for CASSQIPLQETQYF.

The chain carries TRBV25-1 and TRBJ2-2; a weak D match, TRBD1 (6 bases). The germline V and J ends were trimmed by 6 bases and 3 bases, with 11 bases remaining between them. The germline gives CDR1 MGHDK, CDR2 SYGVNS. The CDR3 contains 14 residues. The DNA of the CDR3 is TGTGCCAGCAGCGCAGGGGTGGACACCGGGGAGCTGTTTTTT. Translated, it gives CASSAGVDTGELFF.

The chain carries TRBV6-5 and TRBJ2-3, with TRBD2 identical over 13 bases. CDR1 and CDR2 from the germline V gene are MNHEY and SVGAGI. The CDR3 has 17 amino acids. V dropped 2 bases and J dropped 6; count of bases not matched to a gene: 8. CDR3 nucleotide sequence: TGTGCCAGCAGTTACCGAACTAGCGGGGGGGCAAGGGATACGCAGTATTTT. Translated: CASSYRTSGGARDTQYF.

The J gene is TRBJ2-2, the V gene TRBV7-2; D remains unclear. This CDR3 is 16 amino acids long. Germline V CDR1 and CDR2: SGHTA, FQGNSA. Trimming cost V 0 bases and J 4 bases, with 12 bases left between them. The CDR3 reads CASSLAGFSPTGELFF. Written as DNA, the CDR3 is TGTGCCAGCAGCTTAGCCGGGTTCTCCCCCACCGGGGAGCTGTTTTTT.

The rearrangement links TRBV4-1 to TRBJ1-2; D ambiguous. This CDR3 spans 15 amino acids. The V end was cut by 0 bases, the J end by 6 bases, with 14 bases between. Per germline, CDR1 MGHRA and CDR2 YSYEKL. DNA of the CDR3: TGCGCCAGCAGCCAAGATCCCGGACCGTGGAATGGCTACACCTTC. Amino acid sequence: CASSQDPGPWNGYTF.